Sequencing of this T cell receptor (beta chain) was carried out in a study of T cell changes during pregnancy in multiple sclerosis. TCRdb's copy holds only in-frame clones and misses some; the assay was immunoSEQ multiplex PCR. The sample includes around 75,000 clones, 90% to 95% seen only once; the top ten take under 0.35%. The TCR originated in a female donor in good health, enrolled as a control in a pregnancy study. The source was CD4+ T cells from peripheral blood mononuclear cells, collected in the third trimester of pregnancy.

CDR3 region: CASRTRDRGNTEAFF. DNA of the CDR3: TGTGCCAGCAGAACCCGGGACAGGGGCAACACTGAAGCTTTCTTT. The V gene is TRBV6-5, the J gene TRBJ1-1; 10 bases agree with TRBD1. The CDR3 loop spans 15 amino acids. The V gene end was trimmed by 6 bases and the J gene end by 2 bases; junction bases not matched to a gene: 6. Per germline, CDR1 MNHEY and CDR2 SVGAGI.